Here is one TCR beta chain with its context. PCR amplification of the TCRs was performed with Phusion for about 20 PCR cycles, and it relied on a constant-region primer together with a V-primer adapter. Through in vitro transcription, the mRNA that had been isolated was amplified. TCRdb reprocessed the reads via MiXCR and lists one record per CDR3 protein. The sample consists of roughly 48,000 distinct CDR3 sequences, approximately 35% of them appearing once. After removal of 5 bases from V and 8 bases from J, the junction contained 8 bases not matched to a gene. The V gene's germline CDR1 is SGHTA and CDR2 FQGNSA. The length of the CDR3 is 14 residues. These data are taken from a study of low-dose radiotherapy and immunotherapy resistance in tumors. The wider study: Per fraction, Cohort 2 was given 1 Gy every two weeks, accumulating a total of 13 Gy over 26 weeks. Patients took oral aspirin 300 mg daily for four cycles from cycle 1 day 1.

Time point: after trial treatment. Treatment given: LDRT plus nivolumab, ipilimumab, low-dose cyclophosphamide and aspirin (RACIN trial). The patients who were eligible all carried advanced solid tumors that lacked tumor-infiltrating lymphocytes, meaning the tumors were TIL-negative. This chain links TRBV7-2 with TRBJ1-4; 7 bases match TRBD1. The material sequenced was PBMCs, taken after low-dose radiotherapy plus immunotherapy. This TCR derives from a male donor with rectosigmoid adenocarcinoma. The CDR3 sequence is CASSQEQTGEKLFF. The CDR3 region has the DNA TGTGCCAGCAGCCAGGAACAGACAGGGGAAAAACTGTTTTTT.